Listed here is a single T cell receptor beta chain. Its target is unknown. Germline V gene lookup returns CDR1 MNHEY and CDR2 SMNVEV (reference sequence). This CDR3 comprises 14 residues. Between the trimmed V and J ends, which lost 3 bases and 5 bases, there was a span of 13 bases. The record originates from a study of graft-versus-host responses after intestinal transplantation. On the study more broadly: Anti-thymocyte globulin induction was given to all recipients, followed by tacrolimus and steroids for roughly three years. Study-wide results and caveats: Patients who carried graft-donor T cell macrochimerism also had high graft-versus-host to host-versus-graft clonal ratios in their allografts. Maximum circulating GvH clone levels tracked with early post-transplant HvG decreases. Some GvH clones were seen earlier in gut or blood, suggesting intestinal origin.

The method was immunoSEQ multiplex PCR; TCRdb's version includes in-frame clones alone and lacks a portion of them. This sample yields about 90,000 clones, of which just under 95% are seen a single time; 0.45% to 0.6% belongs to the top ten. Sequencing used unstimulated CD8+ T cells sorted from spleen or lymph node cells, obtained before intestinal transplant. The TCR was taken from a human donor who received an intestinal transplant. The chain recombines TRBV27 with TRBJ1-1; perhaps TRBD1 as D (6 bases). CDR3 nucleotides: TGTGCCAGCAGTTTCCGGGTTCAGGGGACTGAAGCTTTCTTT. Amino acids: CASSFRVQGTEAFF.